Below are 3 T cell receptor beta chains sequenced from a single sample in a study of Ad26.COV2.S vaccination and SARS-CoV-2 variants. TCRdb keeps only in-frame clones here, not all; method: immunoSEQ multiplex PCR. This sample yields approximately 340,000 clones, of which around 92% are seen a single time; 3% to 5% belongs to the top ten. Sequenced here: peripheral blood, sampled after recovery from COVID-19. The receptors here all came from a human donor who had recovered from COVID-19.

The V and J genes are TRBV18 and TRBJ1-2, with 12 bases lining up with TRBD1. J lost 7 bases, V lost 5 bases, and 11 bases had no gene match. CDR1 and CDR2 (germline): KGHSH, LQKENI. The CDR3 extends over 16 amino acids. As DNA, the CDR3 is TGTGCCAGCTCAACGAGCCAGGGACAGGGGGCGCCTGGCTACACCTTC. It yields the protein CASSTSQGQGAPGYTF.

The chain links TRBV7-9 to TRBJ2-7; 7 bases match TRBD1. Germline CDR1 and CDR2: SEHNR and FQNEAQ (reference sequence). The junction had 8 bases not matched to a gene; V was cut back by 3 bases and J by 6 bases. The CDR3 is 14 residues long. The DNA for the CDR3 is TGTGCCAGCAGCTTGACAGGGAAGGCGCGCGAGCAGTACTTC. Translating it yields CASSLTGKAREQYF.

The V gene is TRBV2, the J gene TRBJ2-2, with 7 bases matching TRBD1. The J segment lost 5 bases and the V segment lost 8 bases, leaving 8 bases of the junction unmatched. The CDR3 consists of 14 residues. The germline V gene encodes CDR1 SNHLY and CDR2 FYNNEI. This chain's CDR3 is CASLVVRGTGELFF. For the CDR3, the DNA is TGTGCCAGCCTAGTGGTCAGGGGGACCGGGGAGCTGTTTTTT.